Reported below is one T cell receptor beta chain. Between the trimmed V and J ends, which lost 5 bases and 3 bases, there was a span of 13 bases. CDR1 is SGHNT and CDR2 is YENEEA in the germline V gene. The CDR3 length is 14 residues. This entry belongs to a study of control samples from healthy donors and cancer patients. The data were produced by immunoSEQ multiplex PCR, yet TCRdb's version contains in-frame clones alone and is incomplete. Of approximately 150,000 clones listed, 94% are singletons. Sequencing was performed on blood. The rearrangement links TRBV11-3 to TRBJ1-1, with D uncertain. This clonotype originated in a woman aged 18-35 years in good health. The DNA for the CDR3 is TGTGCCAGCAGCGCATTCAGGAGGGACACTGAAGCTTTCTTT. This codes for CASSAFRRDTEAFF. The whole variable domain, remainder taken from reference TRBV11-3 and TRBJ1-1, is EAGVVQSPRYKIIEKKQPVAFWCNPISGHNTLYWYLQNLGQGPELLIRYENEEAVDDSQLPKDRFSAERLKGVDSTLKIQPAELGDSAVYLCASSAFRRDTEAFFGQGTRLTVV.